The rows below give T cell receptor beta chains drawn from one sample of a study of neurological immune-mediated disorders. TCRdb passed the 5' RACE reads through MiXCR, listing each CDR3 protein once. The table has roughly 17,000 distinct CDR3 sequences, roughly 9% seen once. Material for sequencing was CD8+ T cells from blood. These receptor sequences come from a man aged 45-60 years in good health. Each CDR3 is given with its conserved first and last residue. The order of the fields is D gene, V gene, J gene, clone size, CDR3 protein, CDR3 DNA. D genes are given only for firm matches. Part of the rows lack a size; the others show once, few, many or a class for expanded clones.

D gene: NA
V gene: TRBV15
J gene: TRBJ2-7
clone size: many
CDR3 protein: CATSRDLSFEQYF
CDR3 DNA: TGTGCCACCAGCAGAGATCTCAGTTTCGAGCAGTACTTC

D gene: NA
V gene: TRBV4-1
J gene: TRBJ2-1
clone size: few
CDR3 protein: CASSQEGLPLDEQFF
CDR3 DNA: TGCGCCAGCAGCCAAGAAGGGCTCCCCCTCGATGAGCAGTTCTTC

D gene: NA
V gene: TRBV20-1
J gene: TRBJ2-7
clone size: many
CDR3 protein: CSARAGDSYEQYF
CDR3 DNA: TGCAGTGCTAGGGCGGGCGACTCCTACGAGCAGTACTTC

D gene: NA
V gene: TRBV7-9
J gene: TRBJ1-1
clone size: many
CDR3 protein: CASSLGSTPLRAFF
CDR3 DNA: TGTGCCAGCAGCTTAGGGTCTACCCCGCTACGGGCTTTCTTT

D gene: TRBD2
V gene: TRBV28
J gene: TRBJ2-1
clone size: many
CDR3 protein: CASSLFSGSEHNEQFF
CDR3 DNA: TGTGCCAGCAGTTTATTTAGCGGGAGTGAACACAATGAGCAGTTCTTC

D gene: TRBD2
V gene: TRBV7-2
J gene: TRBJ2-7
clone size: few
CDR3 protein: CASSLSREAYEQYF
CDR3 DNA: TGTGCCAGCAGCTTGTCGCGGGAGGCCTACGAGCAGTACTTC

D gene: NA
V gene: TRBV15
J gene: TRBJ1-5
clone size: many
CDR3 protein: CATRRGEQPQHF
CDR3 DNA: TGTGCCACCAGAAGAGGCGAACAGCCCCAGCATTTT

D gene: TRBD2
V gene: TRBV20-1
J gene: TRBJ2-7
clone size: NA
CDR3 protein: CSANSGGEQYF
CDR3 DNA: TGCAGTGCTAATAGCGGGGGCGAGCAGTACTTC

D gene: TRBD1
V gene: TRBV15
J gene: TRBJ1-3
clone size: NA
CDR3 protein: CATSKTRGVMDTIYF
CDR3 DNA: TGTGCCACCAGCAAGACCAGGGGGGTGATGGACACCATATATTTT

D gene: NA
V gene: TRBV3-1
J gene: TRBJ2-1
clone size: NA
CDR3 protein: CASSQVEDEQFF
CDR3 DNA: TGTGCCAGCAGCCAAGTAGAGGATGAGCAGTTCTTC

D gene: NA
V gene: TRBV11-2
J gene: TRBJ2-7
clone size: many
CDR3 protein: CASSFLGTDPYEQYF
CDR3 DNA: TGTGCCAGCAGCTTTCTCGGGACGGATCCCTACGAGCAGTACTTC

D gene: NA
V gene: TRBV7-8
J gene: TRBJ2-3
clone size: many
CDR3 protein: CASSLLAGPADTQYF
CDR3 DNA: TGTGCCAGCAGCTTACTGGCAGGGCCGGCAGATACGCAGTATTTT

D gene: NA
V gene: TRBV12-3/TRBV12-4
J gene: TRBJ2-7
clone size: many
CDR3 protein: CASSPGPYEQYF
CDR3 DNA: TGTGCCAGCTCCCCAGGACCCTACGAGCAGTACTTC

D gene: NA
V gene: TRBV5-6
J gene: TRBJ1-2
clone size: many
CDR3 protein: CASSQGNYGYTF
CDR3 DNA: TGTGCCAGCAGCCAGGGGAACTATGGCTACACCTTC

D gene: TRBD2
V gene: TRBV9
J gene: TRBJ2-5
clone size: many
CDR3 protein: CASSATSGREETQYF
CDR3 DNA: TGTGCCAGCAGCGCGACTAGCGGGAGAGAAGAGACCCAGTACTTC

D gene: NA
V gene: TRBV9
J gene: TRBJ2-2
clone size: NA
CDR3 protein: CASSVAPGTHAGELFF
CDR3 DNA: TGTGCCAGCAGCGTGGCCCCCGGGACACACGCCGGGGAGCTGTTTTTT

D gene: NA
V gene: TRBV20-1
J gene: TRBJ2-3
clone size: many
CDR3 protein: CSARDRGRRTDTQYF
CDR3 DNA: TGCAGTGCTAGAGATAGGGGAAGAAGAACAGATACGCAGTATTTT

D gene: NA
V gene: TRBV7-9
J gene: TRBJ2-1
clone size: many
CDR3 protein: CASSLLLGVGADEQFF
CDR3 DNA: TGTGCCAGCAGCTTACTTTTAGGGGTTGGAGCGGATGAGCAGTTCTTC

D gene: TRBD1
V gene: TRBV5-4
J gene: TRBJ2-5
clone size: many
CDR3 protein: CASSIAYRGIQETQYF
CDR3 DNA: TGTGCCAGCAGCATCGCTTACAGGGGTATCCAAGAGACCCAGTACTTC

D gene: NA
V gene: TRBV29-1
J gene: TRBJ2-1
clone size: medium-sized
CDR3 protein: CSVEDLGISGYNEQFF
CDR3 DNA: TGCAGCGTTGAAGATCTGGGTATTAGCGGTTACAATGAGCAGTTCTTC

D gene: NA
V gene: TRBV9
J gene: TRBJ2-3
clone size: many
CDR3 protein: CASSVWGTTTDTQYF
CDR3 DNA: TGTGCCAGCAGCGTTTGGGGGACAACCACAGATACGCAGTATTTT

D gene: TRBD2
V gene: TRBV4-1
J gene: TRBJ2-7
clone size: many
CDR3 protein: CASSQEWQRDGSYEQYF
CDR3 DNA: TGCGCCAGCAGCCAAGAGTGGCAGCGGGACGGCTCCTACGAGCAGTACTTC

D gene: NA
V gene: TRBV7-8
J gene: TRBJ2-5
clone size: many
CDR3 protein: CASSPSPGAQETQYF
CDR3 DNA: TGTGCCAGCAGCCCCTCACCGGGAGCCCAAGAGACCCAGTACTTC

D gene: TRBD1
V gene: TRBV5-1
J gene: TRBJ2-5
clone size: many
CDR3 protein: CASSLAGTGGETQYF
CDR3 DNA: TGCGCCAGCAGCTTGGCCGGGACAGGGGGGGAGACCCAGTACTTC

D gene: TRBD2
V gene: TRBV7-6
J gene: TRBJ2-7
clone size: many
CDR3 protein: CASSLESGGSNPYEQYF
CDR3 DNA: TGTGCCAGCAGCTTAGAGTCTGGCGGGAGTAACCCCTACGAGCAGTACTTC

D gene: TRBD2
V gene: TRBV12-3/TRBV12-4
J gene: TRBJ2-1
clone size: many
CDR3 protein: CASSGTSGSSYNEQFF
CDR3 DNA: TGTGCCAGCAGCGGGACTAGCGGGAGCTCCTACAATGAGCAGTTCTTC

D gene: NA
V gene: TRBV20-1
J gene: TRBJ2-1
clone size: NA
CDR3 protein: CSASPLTAPSYNEQFF
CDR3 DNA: TGCAGTGCTAGCCCCTTGACAGCCCCCTCCTACAATGAGCAGTTCTTC

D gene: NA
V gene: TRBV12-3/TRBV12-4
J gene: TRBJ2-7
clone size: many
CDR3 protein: CASSLSLYEQYF
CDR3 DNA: TGTGCCAGCAGTTTAAGTCTCTACGAGCAGTACTTC